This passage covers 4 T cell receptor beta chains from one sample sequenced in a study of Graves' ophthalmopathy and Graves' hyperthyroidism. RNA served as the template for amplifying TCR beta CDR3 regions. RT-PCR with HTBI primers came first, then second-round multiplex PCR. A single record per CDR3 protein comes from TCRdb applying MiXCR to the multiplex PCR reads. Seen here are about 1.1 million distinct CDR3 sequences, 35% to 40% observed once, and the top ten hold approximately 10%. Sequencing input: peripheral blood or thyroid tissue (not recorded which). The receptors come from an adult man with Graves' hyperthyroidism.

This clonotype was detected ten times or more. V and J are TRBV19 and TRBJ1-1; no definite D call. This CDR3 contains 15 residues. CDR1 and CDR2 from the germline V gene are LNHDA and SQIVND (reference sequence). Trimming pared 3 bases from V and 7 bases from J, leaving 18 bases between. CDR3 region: CASSIGGARYVEAFF. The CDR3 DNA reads TGTGCCAGTAGTATTGGCGGCGCCAGGTACGTTGAAGCTTTCTTT.

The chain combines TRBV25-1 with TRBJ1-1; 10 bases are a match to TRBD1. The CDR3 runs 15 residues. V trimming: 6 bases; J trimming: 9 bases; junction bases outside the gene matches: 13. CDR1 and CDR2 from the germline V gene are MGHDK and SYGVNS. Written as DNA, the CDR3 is TGTGCCAGCAGCGCCGGGACAGGGGTTGGTTCAAAAGCTTTCTTT. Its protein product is CASSAGTGVGSKAFF.

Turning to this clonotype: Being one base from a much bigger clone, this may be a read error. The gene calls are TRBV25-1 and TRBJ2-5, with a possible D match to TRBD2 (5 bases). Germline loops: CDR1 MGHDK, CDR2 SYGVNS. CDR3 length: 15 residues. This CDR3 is CATSDRRLAQETQYF. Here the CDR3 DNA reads TGTGCCACCAGTGATCGACGCCTAGCCCAAGAGACCCAGTACTTC.

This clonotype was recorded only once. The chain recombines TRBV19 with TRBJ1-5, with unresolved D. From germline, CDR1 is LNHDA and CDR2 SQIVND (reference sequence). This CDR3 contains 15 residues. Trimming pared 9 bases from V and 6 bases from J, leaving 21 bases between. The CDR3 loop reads CASSYSSAGGQPQHF. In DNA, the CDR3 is TGTGCCAGCAGTTACTCCAGCGCGGGAGGTCAGCCCCAGCATTTT.